The entry below describes one T cell receptor (beta chain). It has no known antigen specificity. A read error may account for a junction end that differs from germline. CDR1 SNHLY and CDR2 FYNNEI were looked up in the germline V gene. The CDR3 measures 12 amino acids from cysteine to phenylalanine. Of all the DNA, just the CDR3 is kept, 36 bases in frame from base 1. This sample stems from a study of CD8+CD57+ T cells in acquired aplastic anemia listed by TCRdb under 2018. A note on the overall study: A mean of around 3.3 ug of DNA, ranging from roughly 0.19 to 27.4 ug, was extracted from sorted CD4+ and CD8+ cells. Healthy donor samples averaged roughly 9.8 million reads for CD4+ and fewer than 12 million for CD8+ cells.

TCR beta VDJ combination and CDR3 sequence profiling used genomic DNA as the template. An Illumina HiSeq 2000 was used for TCR repertoire sequencing. From the authors' description of their analysis: Repertoires were assessed using TRBV/TRBJ rearrangement plots, CDR3 size and DJ length profiles, and Simpson's diversity index. The immunodominant clone was defined as the most abundant DNA sequence in deep sequencing data. CDR3 amino acid sequences were checked for sharing across subjects and were also compared against the VDJdb database and published repertoires. TCRdb took the public reads, trimmed them with fastp at Q25, ran MiXCR for clone calling and kept in-frame beta chains. Each entry merges the rows of one CDR3 protein and shows their most common DNA and genes. In this record, the V and J calls reflect TCRdb's handling and not the investigators' own analysis. In this sample the table shows fewer than 150,000 distinct CDR3 sequences, 48% of which occur a single time. The ten largest clones add up to 2% to 3% of the sample.

In the study, sorted CD4+ and CD8+ blood T cells from patients with severe aplastic anemia and from healthy subjects underwent deep sequencing of TCR repertoires. Ficoll-Paque density gradient centrifugation was used to isolate peripheral blood mononuclear cells. Before DNA extraction, CD4+ and CD8+ T cells were sorted with FACS or magnetic beads. The study at large found these results: Between patients and healthy controls, no significant difference in CD8+ Simpson's diversity was found (P=0.060). About 28 CD8+ CDR3 sequences were found in both patients and controls but appeared to be highly expressed in patients and within the immunodominant clones of the patients.

The chain was built from TRBV2 and TRBJ2-3; 11 bases in the middle match TRBD1. The sequencing sample was made of sorted CD4+, CD8+, or CD8+CD57+ T cells (not recorded which) from PBMCs. The receptor was derived from a human donor in good health, serving as a control. The DNA sequence is given as TGTGCCAGCAATCCGCTGGGACAGGGGGTACATTTT. Translated, this gives CASNPLGQGVHF.